This TCR beta chain comes out of a study of cytomegalovirus exposure and HLA in healthy donors. Across the whole study: Genetic ancestry analysis placed approximately 79% of the 410 or so donors that were genotyped in the Caucasian-associated cluster. Study-level points and caveats: HLA restriction was apparent for most CMV-associated TCR beta chains in a later analysis. Most TCR beta V segments were productive about 90% or about 30% of the time in an earlier analysis. Relative to equally common others, HLA-associated TCR beta chains showed greater clonal expansion in a later analysis.

The primer mix had 60 Vbeta and 13 Jbeta primers. Data came from immunoSEQ multiplex PCR; TCRdb stores just in-frame clones and leaves some out. In the table there are more than 90,000 clones, approximately 81% of which are singletons. As regards this clone: The antigen remains unidentified.

Sequencing used PBMCs. The sequence came from a woman aged 18-29 years in good health and CMV-seropositive.

CDR3 bases: TGTGCCAGCAGTGAATTGGGACAGGGGGAAACAAAGCCCCAGCATTTT. This translates into CASSELGQGETKPQHF. This chain connects TRBV25-1 to TRBJ1-5; TRBD1 matches at 11 bases. The germline V gene encodes CDR1 MGHDK and CDR2 SYGVNS. The CDR3 loop spans 16 amino acids. V gave up 1 base and J gave up 8 bases; unmatched junction bases: 7.